Below are 22 T cell receptor beta chains sequenced from a single sample in a study of cytomegalovirus exposure and HLA in healthy donors. 60 Vbeta and 13 Jbeta primers were used in PCR. Sequencing used immunoSEQ multiplex PCR; TCRdb keeps in-frame clones, though not all of them. Among 120,000 or so clones, approximately 80% were seen once, and the ten largest hold 3.4%. Sequenced input: PBMCs. These receptors were taken from a man aged 25 to 40 in good health and CMV-seronegative.

The V and J genes are TRBV28 and TRBJ1-3; 9 bases fit TRBD1. Germline CDR1 is MDHEN and CDR2 is SYDVKM. The CDR3 length is 18 residues. V shed 8 bases and J 0 bases; nucleotides not matched to a gene: 14. CDR3 coding DNA: TGTGCCAGCGGAAGACTCCTTGGGGACAGGGACTCTGGAAACACCATATATTTT. Amino acids: CASGRLLGDRDSGNTIYF.

J is TRBJ1-1 and V is TRBV4-2; D gene ambiguous. The CDR3 covers 14 residues. Germline V gene lookup returns CDR1 LGHNA and CDR2 YNFKEQ. V was pared by 6 bases and J by 4 bases, with 15 bases between. CDR3 protein: CASSPEMISTEAFF. In DNA, the CDR3 is TGTGCCAGCAGTCCCGAGATGATTTCCACTGAAGCTTTCTTT.

This clone showed up just a few times. This CDR3 is also generated by other DNA sequences in the sample. This chain joins TRBV4-1 and TRBJ1-2; 9 nucleotides line up with TRBD1. J gave up 4 bases and V 1 base, and 4 bases lay outside the gene matches. The CDR3 consists of 15 residues. CDR1 and CDR2 (germline): MGHRA, YSYEKL. The CDR3 loop is CASSQGTGVSYGYTF. CDR3 sequence (DNA): TGCGCCAGCAGCCAAGGGACAGGGGTTTCCTATGGCTACACCTTC.

The chain joins TRBV10-3 to TRBJ1-2; tentative D call: TRBD1 (6 bases). The CDR3 covers 13 residues. Germline CDR1 ENHRY, CDR2 SYGVKD. V lost 10 bases, J lost 5 bases, and 17 bases lay in between. CDR3 region: CATTGTSLYGYTF. In nucleotides, the CDR3 is TGTGCCACCACAGGGACCTCCTTGTATGGCTACACCTTC.

This clone has just a few counts. The rearrangement links TRBV19 to TRBJ2-7; a weak D match, TRBD1 (6 bases). The CDR3 spans 14 residues. Trimming shortened V by 9 bases and J by 7 bases, and 22 bases separated the two germline ends. The germline V gene has CDR1 LNHDA and CDR2 SQIVND (reference sequence). The CDR3: CARDGQSEPLEQYF. The CDR3 DNA reads TGTGCCAGAGATGGACAGAGCGAGCCTTTGGAGCAGTACTTC.

The chain links TRBV19 to TRBJ2-2; 11 positions agree with TRBD1. V lost 6 bases and J lost 0; bases outside the gene matches: 9. This CDR3 comprises 18 residues. CDR1 LNHDA and CDR2 SQIVND come from the germline V gene (reference sequence). The CDR3 coding sequence is TGTGCCAGTAGCCCGCGGGACAGGGGGTTTGCGAACACCGGGGAGCTGTTTTTT. Protein product: CASSPRDRGFANTGELFF.

This chain uses TRBV11-2 with TRBJ2-5; 8 positions agree with TRBD1. This CDR3 comprises 16 residues. V shed 5 bases, J shed 4 bases, and the junction held 12 bases outside the gene matches. From germline, CDR1 is SGHAT and CDR2 FQNNGV. Here the CDR3 DNA reads TGTGCCAGCAGCCTGGACAGGGTTGGGTTGTCAGAGACCCAGTACTTC. It yields the protein CASSLDRVGLSETQYF.

This clone was counted between two and nine times. V usage is TRBV5-1 and J usage is TRBJ2-5; 15 bases are shared with TRBD2. V trimming: 4 bases; J trimming: 4 bases; junction bases outside the gene matches: 5. The CDR3 length is 16 residues. Germline CDR1 and CDR2: SGHRS and YFSETQ. CDR3: CASSDGLAGGIETQYF. The CDR3 DNA sequence: TGCGCCAGCAGCGACGGACTAGCGGGGGGGATAGAGACCCAGTACTTC.

This clone was counted between two and nine times. The chain links TRBV6-5 to TRBJ2-1, with 12 bases aligning to TRBD2. Per germline, CDR1 MNHEY and CDR2 SVGAGI. After removal of 4 bases from V and 6 bases from J, the junction contained 4 bases not matched to a gene. CDR3 length: 15 amino acids. Here the CDR3 DNA reads TGTGCCAGCAGTTCAGGACTAGCGGGACTCAATGAGCAGTTCTTC. Amino acids: CASSSGLAGLNEQFF.

J is TRBJ1-2 and V is TRBV27; TRBD1 aligns across 8 bases. The germline gives CDR1 MNHEY, CDR2 SMNVEV (reference sequence). The CDR3 covers 13 residues. V gave up 6 bases and J gave up 5 bases; unmatched junction bases: 5. The CDR3 DNA follows: TGTGCCAGCAGGCTACAGGGGGAGTATGGCTACACCTTC. Translating it yields CASRLQGEYGYTF.

The J gene is TRBJ1-1, the V gene TRBV27; 7 positions match TRBD1. Germline V lookup: CDR1 MNHEY, CDR2 SMNVEV (reference sequence). The J segment lost 0 bases and the V segment lost 4 bases, leaving 2 bases of the junction unmatched. The CDR3 is 14 amino acids. CDR3 in DNA: TGTGCCAGCAGTTCGACAGGGCTGAACACTGAAGCTTTCTTT. Its translation: CASSSTGLNTEAFF.

As regards this clone: Sequence at one end of the junction differs from germline and may be a read error. V usage is TRBV6-5 and J usage is TRBJ2-1; 10 bases match TRBD2. The CDR3 runs 15 residues. Germline V CDR1 and CDR2: MNHEY, SVGAGI. The CDR3 is CASSPLAGVYNGQFF. CDR3 nucleotide sequence: TGTGCCAGCAGTCCGCTAGCGGGAGTTTACAATGGGCAGTTCTTC.

V and J are TRBV29-1 and TRBJ1-1; 8 nucleotides match TRBD1. After removal of 5 bases from V and 1 base from J, the junction contained 3 bases not matched to a gene. Germline V CDR1 and CDR2: SQVTM, ANQGSEA. The CDR3 runs to 13 residues. The CDR3 DNA reads as TGCAGCGTTTCAGGGGGCGGGAACACTGAAGCTTTCTTT. It specifies CSVSGGGNTEAFF.

The chain is built from TRBV7-2 and TRBJ1-2; maybe TRBD1 (5 bases). Deletions cut 2 bases from V and 6 bases from J, with 13 bases between. CDR1 SGHTA and CDR2 FQGNSA come from the germline V gene. This CDR3 has 14 amino acids. CDR3 amino acids: CASSLKGLRNGYTF. The CDR3 nucleotides are TGTGCCAGCAGCTTAAAGGGACTGAGGAATGGCTACACCTTC.

The CDR3 sequence is CASSFIGRALYEQYF. The CDR3 region has the DNA TGTGCCAGCAGCTTCATAGGCAGGGCCCTCTACGAGCAGTACTTC. This rearrangement joins TRBV13 to TRBJ2-7; tentative D call: TRBD1 (5 bases). The CDR3 is 15 residues long. CDR1 and CDR2 (germline): PRHDT, FYEKMQ (reference sequence). Deletions cut 3 bases from V and 3 bases from J, with 15 bases between.

The genes are TRBV27 and TRBJ1-3; maybe TRBD1 (5 bases). The V end was cut by 8 bases, the J end by 0 bases, with 20 bases between. The CDR3 length is 17 residues. Germline values: CDR1 MNHEY, CDR2 SMNVEV (reference sequence). In nucleotides, the CDR3 is TGTGCCAGCCTGCAGGGTGATACCACTTTCTCTGGAAACACCATATATTTT. Translated, it gives CASLQGDTTFSGNTIYF.

V gene TRBV18 combines with J gene TRBJ2-7; D is possibly TRBD1 (5 bases). Germline lookup yields CDR1 KGHSH and CDR2 LQKENI. The CDR3 is 14 amino acids. V shed 6 bases and J shed 2 bases, with 14 bases lying between them. The CDR3 DNA is TGTGCCAGCTCCCCTTTGGACACAACCTACGAGCAGTACTTC. Protein product: CASSPLDTTYEQYF.

This rearrangement joins TRBV6-1 to TRBJ1-3; a weak D match, TRBD1 (5 bases). The CDR3 totals 15 residues. V was trimmed by 4 bases and J by 0 bases, leaving 10 bases between them. Germline V gives CDR1 MNHNS, CDR2 SASEGT. The CDR3 spells CASSGQTVSGNTIYF. The CDR3 region has the DNA TGTGCCAGCAGTGGACAGACAGTCTCTGGAAACACCATATATTTT.

A remark on this clone: Other nucleotide sequences from this sample produce the same CDR3. The J gene is TRBJ1-2, the V gene TRBV5-1; 10 bases line up with TRBD1. Germline lookup yields CDR1 SGHRS and CDR2 YFSETQ. The CDR3 contains 14 residues. J lost 6 bases, V lost 0 bases, and 2 bases had no gene match. CDR3 DNA sequence: TGCGCCAGCAGCTTGGGACAGGGGGCAGATGGCTACACCTTC. Its translation: CASSLGQGADGYTF. Full variable domain (rest looked up from reference TRBV5-1 and TRBJ1-2): KAGVTQTPRYLIKTRGQQVTLSCSPISGHRSVSWYQQTPGQGLQFLFEYFSETQRNKGNFPGRFSGRQFSNSRSEMNVSTLELGDSALYLCASSLGQGADGYTFGSGTRLTVV.

This chain connects TRBV6-5 to TRBJ2-1, with a tentative D call TRBD2 (6 bases). Between the trimmed V and J ends, which lost 5 bases and 4 bases, there was a span of 12 bases. Germline V gene lookup returns CDR1 MNHEY and CDR2 SVGAGI. This CDR3 comprises 14 residues. CDR3 loop: CASSTTSKYNEQFF. The CDR3 DNA is TGTGCCAGCAGTACCACTAGCAAGTACAATGAGCAGTTCTTC.

The chain carries TRBV6-5 and TRBJ2-7; weak D call: TRBD2 (7 bases). The CDR3 has 16 amino acids. Looked up from germline, CDR1 is MNHEY and CDR2 is SVGAGI. V lost 0 bases and J lost 4, with 16 bases in between. The CDR3 DNA reads as TGTGCCAGCAGTTACTCGGGTCCGGGGGGCCCTTACGAGCAGTACTTC. This encodes CASSYSGPGGPYEQYF.

This clone was seen only a few times. The rearrangement links TRBV7-3 to TRBJ2-5; D is possibly TRBD2 (5 bases). The ends were cut back, 1 base at V and 3 bases at J, with 6 bases in the middle. This CDR3 is built from 13 residues. Germline CDR1 is SGHTA and CDR2 is FQGTGA. Here the CDR3 DNA reads TGTGCCAGCAGCTTAAGGGAGAAAGAGACCCAGTACTTC. Residues: CASSLREKETQYF.